This passage covers 21 T cell receptor beta chains from one sample sequenced in a study of metastatic and nonmetastatic thyroid tumors. Until they underwent thyroid surgery, no patient had received any treatment. TCRdb re-called the PCR reads via MiXCR. The table has about 40,000 clones, roughly 11% seen once; the top ten hold approximately 24%. Sequenced material: blood. The source is a female donor with papillary thyroid cancer or a benign thyroid nodule (not recorded which). Some clones in this sample may be carry-over from other donors' samples.

This clone showed up many times. This sequence joins TRBV11-2 and TRBJ2-1; 7 nucleotides align to TRBD2. Germline V gives CDR1 SGHAT, CDR2 FQNNGV. CDR3 length: 15 residues. V lost 5 bases to trimming and J lost 1 base; unmatched junction nucleotides: 5. DNA of the CDR3: TGTGCCAGCAGCCAAACGGGGGGTTCCTACAATGAGCAGTTCTTC. Its translation: CASSQTGGSYNEQFF. Full variable domain (remainder filled in from reference TRBV11-2 and TRBJ2-1): EAGVAQSPRYKIIEKRQSVAFWCNPISGHATLYWYQQILGQGPKLLIQFQNNGVVDDSQLPKDRFSAERLKGVDSTLKIQPAKLEDSAVYLCASSQTGGSYNEQFFGPGTRLTVL.

This clone has only a few counts. The junction shows a germline mismatch at one end, possibly a read error. The chain carries TRBV2 and TRBJ2-7; D not certain. The CDR3 sequence is 12 residues long. Germline lookup yields CDR1 SNHLY and CDR2 FYNNEI. The CDR3 is CASLYLGYEQYF. The CDR3 DNA sequence: TGTGCCAGCCTATATCTGGGCTACGAGCAGTACTTT.

The chain has TRBV6-1 and TRBJ1-4, with 8 bases matching TRBD1. The ends lost 5 bases at V and 7 bases at J; junction bases unmatched: 12. In germline, CDR1 is MNHNS, CDR2 SASEGT. This CDR3 has 16 residues. The CDR3 protein is CASSRTGCEAREKLFF. CDR3 sequence (DNA): TGTGCCAGCAGTAGGACAGGGTGCGAAGCCCGTGAAAAACTGTTTTTT.

This clone has a handful of counts. A read error may be the cause here, since a much bigger clone is one base away. The chain has TRBV7-8 and TRBJ2-5; D gene unclear. This CDR3 comprises 13 residues. Germline CDR1 is SGHVS and CDR2 is FQNEAQ. Trimming pared 0 bases from V and 5 bases from J, leaving 7 bases between. The chain's CDR3 is CASSLAACETQYF. CDR3 sequence (DNA): TGTGCCAGCAGCTTAGCAGCCTGCGAGACCCAGTACTTC.

In its sample, this clone was seen many times. J is TRBJ2-2 and V is TRBV4-1; perhaps TRBD2 as D (5 bases). V was cut by 1 base and J by 2 bases, with 14 bases left in between. From germline, CDR1 is MGHRA and CDR2 YSYEKL. The CDR3 runs to 17 residues. This CDR3 reads CASSQGSFRGNTGELFF. CDR3 in DNA: TGCGCCAGCAGCCAAGGATCATTTCGGGGAAACACCGGGGAGCTGTTTTTT.

The sample holds many counts of this clone. The chain combines TRBV6-1 with TRBJ2-2; perhaps TRBD2 as D (6 bases). Germline assignment: CDR1 MNHNS and CDR2 SASEGT. The CDR3 spans 13 residues. The V end was cut by 3 bases, the J end by 9 bases, with 11 bases between. This CDR3 reads CASSEGLRRELFF. The CDR3 DNA is TGTGCCAGCAGTGAGGGACTCCGGAGGGAGCTGTTTTTT.

This clone showed up just a few times. Other DNA sequences in this sample translate to the same CDR3. The chain has TRBV6-2 or TRBV6-3 and TRBJ2-3; the match to TRBD2 covers 9 bases. CDR3 size: 17 residues. V trimming: 6 bases; J trimming: 4 bases; junction bases outside the gene matches: 14. Germline lookup yields CDR1 MNHEY and CDR2 SVGEGT. The CDR3, as DNA: TGTGCCAGCAGGTCAGGTGGACTAGCGCTACGCGCAGATACGCAGTATTTT. This translates into CASRSGGLALRADTQYF.

This chain joins TRBV7-9 and TRBJ2-7; D may be TRBD1 (5 bases). Trimming removed 10 bases from V and 1 base from J, with 17 bases in between. CDR1 and CDR2 from the germline V gene are SEHNR and FQNEAQ (reference sequence). This CDR3 region has 14 residues. The CDR3 sequence is CAISLLQGSYEQYF. DNA of the CDR3: TGTGCCATTAGCTTACTTCAGGGTTCCTACGAGCAGTACTTC. Full variable domain (outside the CDR3, taken from reference TRBV7-9 and TRBJ2-7): DTGVSQNPRHKITKRGQNVTFRCDPISEHNRLYWYRQTLGQGPEFLTYFQNEAQLEKSRLLSDRFSAERPKGSFSTLEIQRTEQGDSAMYLCAISLLQGSYEQYFGPGTRLTVT.

This clone was seen ten or more times. The J gene is TRBJ2-3, the V gene TRBV19; 7 bases map to TRBD2. J was trimmed by 2 bases and V by 3 bases; bases with no gene match: 8. Germline CDR1 and CDR2: LNHDA and SQIVND (reference sequence). CDR3 length: 16 amino acids. CDR3 in amino acids: CASSIPRAGSTDTQYF. Here the CDR3 DNA reads TGTGCCAGTAGTATTCCCCGAGCGGGATCCACAGATACGCAGTATTTT.

This clone has at least ten counts. The V gene is TRBV6-1, the J gene TRBJ2-7, with D possibly called TRBD1 or TRBD2 (5 bases each). V was trimmed by 6 bases and J by 7 bases, leaving 19 bases between them. This CDR3 comprises 14 residues. Germline V lookup: CDR1 MNHNS, CDR2 SASEGT. Here the CDR3 DNA reads TGTGCCAGCAGAGCGGACCGGGACCCCCTAGAGCAGTACTTC. The encoded protein is CASRADRDPLEQYF.

The chain couples TRBV6-2 or TRBV6-3 to TRBJ2-3; D unresolved. Trimming cost V 3 bases and J 6 bases, with 22 bases left between them. Germline values: CDR1 MNHEY, CDR2 SVGEGT. This CDR3 contains 17 residues. The CDR3 is CASSYGPLSVGRDTQYF. As DNA, the CDR3 is TGTGCCAGCAGTTATGGCCCCTTATCGGTAGGGCGTGATACGCAGTATTTT.

The V gene is TRBV9, the J gene TRBJ2-5; no clear D. Trimming left V 4 bases short and J 7 bases short, with 11 bases between. The germline gives CDR1 SGDLS, CDR2 YYNGEE. CDR3 length: 12 amino acids. The CDR3 region is CASSPPRGTQYF. CDR3 nucleotides: TGTGCCAGCAGCCCCCCCCGCGGGACCCAGTACTTC. The whole variable domain, filled in from reference TRBV9 and TRBJ2-5, reads DSGVTQTPKHLITATGQRVTLRCSPRSGDLSVYWYQQSLDQGLQFLIQYYNGEERAKGNILERFSAQQFPDLHSELNLSSLELGDSALYFCASSPPRGTQYFGPGTRLLVL.

This clone has only a few counts. The chain has TRBV28 and TRBJ1-2; no firm D call. Germline values: CDR1 MDHEN, CDR2 SYDVKM. Trimming removed 7 bases at V and 5 bases at J, with 11 bases between. CDR3 length: 12 residues. The CDR3 region has the DNA TGTGCCAGCACCACCCCTGGGTATGGCTACACCTTC. Translated: CASTTPGYGYTF.

This rearrangement joins TRBV30 to TRBJ1-1; 8 positions agree with TRBD1. The junction had 7 bases not matched to a gene; V was cut back by 4 bases and J by 3 bases. This CDR3 contains 14 residues. Germline loops: CDR1 GTSNPN, CDR2 SVGIG (reference sequence). The CDR3 nucleotides are TGTGCCTGGAATCGAGAGACAGGGGACACTGAAGCTTTCTTT. It specifies CAWNRETGDTEAFF.

This clone was seen at least ten times. This rearrangement joins TRBV20-1 to TRBJ2-7; 10 bases are a match to TRBD2. The junction had 15 bases not matched to a gene; V was cut back by 3 bases and J by 7 bases. Per the germline V gene, CDR1 is DFQATT and CDR2 is SNEGSKA (reference sequence). CDR3 length: 16 residues. The CDR3 is CSARGASGSSWGEQYF. The CDR3 nucleotides read TGCAGTGCTAGGGGGGCTAGCGGGAGCTCATGGGGGGAGCAGTACTTC.

The J gene is TRBJ1-1, the V gene TRBV7-3; D is uncertain. CDR1 is SGHTA and CDR2 is FQGTGA in the germline V gene. There are 13 residues in the CDR3. The germline V and J ends were trimmed by 6 bases and 1 base, with 9 bases remaining between them. The DNA of the CDR3 is TGTGCCAGCAGTTACCCGACGAACACTGAAGCTTTCTTT. This encodes CASSYPTNTEAFF. The complete variable domain, with remaining parts taken from reference TRBV7-3 and TRBJ1-1, reads GAGVSQTPSNKVTEKGKYVELRCDPISGHTALYWYRQSLGQGPEFLIYFQGTGAADDSGLPNDRFFAVRPEGSVSTLKIQRTERGDSAVYLCASSYPTNTEAFFGQGTRLTVV.

This clone was recorded many times. The chain recombines TRBV12-3 or TRBV12-4 with TRBJ1-1; no definite D call. The CDR3 has 13 amino acids. V lost 6 bases and J 2 bases, leaving 10 bases between the germline ends. The CDR3 DNA sequence: TGTGCCAGCAGACCCAGGCCTAACACTGAAGCTTTCTTT. Protein sequence: CASRPRPNTEAFF.

This clone was picked up many times. V gene TRBV6-1 combines with J gene TRBJ2-7; possible D gene TRBD1, 6 bases. Trimming removed 5 bases from V and 6 bases from J, with 11 bases in between. The length of the CDR3 is 12 residues. Germline assignment: CDR1 MNHNS and CDR2 SASEGT. CDR3 coding DNA: TGTGCCAGCAGTAGGGGGTGGGGCGAGCAGTACTTC. This translates into CASSRGWGEQYF.

As for this clone: The junction differs from germline at one of its ends, possibly a read error. The chain couples TRBV11-3 to TRBJ2-3; a possible D gene is TRBD1 (5 bases). The CDR3 has 15 amino acids. In germline, CDR1 is SGHNT, CDR2 YENEEA. The chain's CDR3 is CSSSLGAAMTDTQYF. In DNA form, the CDR3 reads TGTTCCAGCAGCCTAGGGGCGGCTATGACAGATACGCAGTACTTT.

The sample holds many counts of this clone. The chain employs TRBV3-2 and TRBJ2-3; the table assigns TRBD2, which was not confirmed against the DNA. TRBV3-2 is annotated as a pseudogene. The CDR3 has 17 amino acids. As DNA, the CDR3 is TGTGCCAGCAGCCAAATGGCTAGCGGGTTTATTTCGGATACGCAGTATTTT. Its translation: CASSQMASGFISDTQYF.

On this clone itself: Possible read error: a much larger clone is one base away. This sequence joins TRBV20-1 and TRBJ2-1; D is unclear. This CDR3 region has 12 residues. Germline assignment: CDR1 DFQATT and CDR2 SNEGSKA (reference sequence). The CDR3 sequence is CSARSVYNKQFF. DNA for the CDR3: TGCAGTGCTAGGTCCGTCTACAATAAGCAGTTCTTC.